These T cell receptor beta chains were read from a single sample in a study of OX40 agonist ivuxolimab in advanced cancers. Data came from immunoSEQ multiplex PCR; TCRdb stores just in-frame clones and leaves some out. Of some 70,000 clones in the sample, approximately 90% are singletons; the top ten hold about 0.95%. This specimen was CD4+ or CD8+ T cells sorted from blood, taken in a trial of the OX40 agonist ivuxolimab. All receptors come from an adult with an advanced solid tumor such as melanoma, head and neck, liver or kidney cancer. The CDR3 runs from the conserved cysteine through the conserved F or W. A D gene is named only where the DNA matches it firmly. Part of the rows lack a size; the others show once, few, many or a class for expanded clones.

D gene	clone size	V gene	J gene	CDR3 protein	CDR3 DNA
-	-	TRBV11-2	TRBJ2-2	CASSLDEGGGWTGELFF	TGTGCCAGCAGCTTAGATGAGGGGGGCGGTTGGACCGGGGAGCTGTTTTTT
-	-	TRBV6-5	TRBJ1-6	CASGWGYSPLHF	TGTGCCAGCGGGTGGGGGTATTCACCCCTCCACTTT
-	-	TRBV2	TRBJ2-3	CASSANTDTQYF	TGTGCCAGCAGTGCTAACACAGATACGCAGTATTTT
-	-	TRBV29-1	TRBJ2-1	CSVVRELNEQFF	TGCAGCGTTGTCAGGGAACTCAATGAGCAGTTCTTC
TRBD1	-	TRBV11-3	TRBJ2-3	CASSGTVADTQYF	TGTGCCAGCAGTGGGACAGTAGCAGATACGCAGTATTTT
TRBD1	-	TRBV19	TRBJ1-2	CASTDRASGGYTF	TGTGCCAGTACTGACAGGGCAAGCGGTGGCTACACCTTC
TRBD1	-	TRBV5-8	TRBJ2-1	CASSLGDRFDNEQFF	TGTGCCAGCAGCTTGGGGGACAGGTTTGACAATGAGCAGTTCTTC
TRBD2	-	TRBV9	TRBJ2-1	CASSVGLAGFNSYNEQFF	TGTGCCAGCAGCGTAGGTCTAGCGGGGTTCAACTCCTACAATGAGCAGTTCTTC
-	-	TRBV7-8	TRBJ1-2	CASSPRTQANYGYTF	TGTGCCAGCAGCCCCCGGACGCAGGCTAACTATGGCTACACCTTC
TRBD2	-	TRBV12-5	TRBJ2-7	CASGFGTSTYEQYF	TGTGCTAGTGGTTTTGGGACTAGCACCTACGAGCAGTACTTC
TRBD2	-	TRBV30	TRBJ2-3	CAWSGMGRLAEVATDTQYF	TGTGCCTGGAGTGGGATGGGGAGGCTAGCGGAGGTAGCGACAGATACGCAGTATTTT
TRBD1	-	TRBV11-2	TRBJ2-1	CASSSSGQSYNEQFF	TGTGCCAGCAGCTCGTCGGGACAGAGCTACAATGAGCAGTTCTTC
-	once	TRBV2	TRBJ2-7	CASSSGHSSYEQYF	TGTGCCAGCAGTTCTGGACACAGCTCCTACGAGCAGTACTTC
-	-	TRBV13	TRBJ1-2	CASSLRWGRNSNYGYTF	TGTGCCAGCAGCTTAAGATGGGGCAGGAATTCTAACTATGGCTACACCTTC
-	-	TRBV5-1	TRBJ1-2	CASSPRPGPPDGYTF	TGCGCCAGCAGCCCCCGCCCGGGACCCCCGGATGGCTACACCTTC
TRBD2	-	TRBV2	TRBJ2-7	CASRSLAGGGGEQYF	TGTGCCAGCAGGTCCCTAGCGGGGGGTGGTGGCGAGCAGTACTTC
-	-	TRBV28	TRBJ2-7	CASSSAGTKAYEQYF	TGTGCCAGCAGTTCGGCCGGGACCAAGGCCTACGAGCAGTACTTC
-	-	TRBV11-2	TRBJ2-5	CASRSASETQYF	TGTGCCAGCAGGTCTGCCTCAGAGACCCAGTACTTC
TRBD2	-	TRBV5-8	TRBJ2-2	CASGTSGDTGELFF	TGTGCCAGCGGCACTAGCGGGGACACCGGGGAGCTGTTTTTT
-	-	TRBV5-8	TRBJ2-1	CASTHTSSYNEQFF	TGTGCCAGCACCCACACCTCCTCCTACAATGAGCAGTTCTTC
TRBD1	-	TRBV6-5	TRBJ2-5	CASSFRQGEVWETQYF	TGTGCCAGCAGTTTTAGACAGGGTGAAGTCTGGGAGACCCAGTACTTC
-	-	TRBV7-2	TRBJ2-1	CASSLDSSSYNEQFF	TGTGCCAGCAGCTTAGATTCAAGCTCCTACAATGAGCAGTTCTTC
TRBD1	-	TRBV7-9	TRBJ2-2	CASSLAKQGATGELFF	TGTGCCAGCAGCTTAGCGAAACAGGGGGCCACCGGGGAGCTGTTTTTT
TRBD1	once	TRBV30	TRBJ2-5	CACSGGQGLGETQYF	TGTGCCTGTTCAGGAGGACAGGGTTTAGGAGAGACCCAGTACTTC
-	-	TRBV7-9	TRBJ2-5	CASSANGARGETQYF	TGTGCCAGCAGCGCCAACGGGGCCCGTGGGGAGACCCAGTACTTC
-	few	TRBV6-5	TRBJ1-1	CASSKGLPNTEAFF	TGTGCCAGCAGTAAGGGACTTCCGAACACTGAAGCTTTCTTT
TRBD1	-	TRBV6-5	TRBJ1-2	CASSYRTTGGGYTF	TGTGCCAGCAGTTACCGGACCACAGGGGGCGGCTACACCTTC
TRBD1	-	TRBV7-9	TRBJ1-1	CASSLGYRQGMSTEAFF	TGTGCCAGCAGCTTAGGGTACCGACAGGGGATGAGCACTGAAGCTTTCTTT
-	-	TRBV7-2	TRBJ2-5	CASSLMGGPETQYF	TGTGCCAGCAGCTTAATGGGGGGGCCGGAGACCCAGTACTTC